Here is one T cell receptor (beta chain) with its context. Its antigen remains unidentified. The V segment lost 3 bases and the J segment 2 bases; nucleotides outside the gene matches: 4. From germline, CDR1 is MRHNA and CDR2 SNTAGT. The CDR3 sequence is 14 residues long. The sample comes from a study of OX40 agonist ivuxolimab in advanced cancers. Overall study: A history of anti-PD-1, anti-PD-L1 or anti-CTLA-4 therapy was acceptable, and over 35% had some. The study, taken as a whole, reports: Within 6 weeks, CD4+ and CD8+ blood T cells expanded clonally at 0.1 to 3.0 mg/kg.

Method: immunoSEQ multiplex PCR; TCRdb's copy keeps in-frame clones and lacks some. The sample has 60,000 to 70,000 clones; 89% are singletons. V usage is TRBV6-4 and J usage is TRBJ2-7; the match to TRBD1 covers 7 bases. Material: CD4+ or CD8+ T cells sorted from blood, obtained in a trial of the OX40 agonist ivuxolimab. This TCR was recovered from an adult with an advanced solid tumor such as melanoma, head and neck, liver or kidney cancer. CDR3 DNA sequence: TGTGCCAGCAGTGAAGAGACAGGGCCCTACGAGCAGTACTTC. Residues: CASSEETGPYEQYF.